This T cell receptor beta chain was identified during a study of graft-versus-host responses after intestinal transplantation. Background on the study: Isolated intestinal, liver-intestinal, or multivisceral transplants had been given to the recipients. Anti-thymocyte globulin induction, then tacrolimus and steroids for about three years, went to all recipients.

The CDR3 is made up of 15 amino acids. Trimming cost V 8 bases and J 0 bases, with 14 bases left between them. In germline, CDR1 is SNHLY, CDR2 FYNNEI. The protocol was immunoSEQ multiplex PCR, while the TCRdb copy is restricted to in-frame clones and leaves out a portion. The sample has roughly 110,000 clones; approximately 93% are singletons. Study-wide points: Early declines in HvG clones that occurred post-transplant were associated with peak circulating GvH clone levels.

With respect to this clone: Its antigen is undetermined.

The gene calls are TRBV2 and TRBJ1-3, with unresolved D. The specimen was unstimulated CD8+ T cells sorted from spleen or lymph node cells, collected before transplant. This clonotype was obtained from a human donor who was the organ donor for an intestinal transplant. CDR3 in amino acids: CASCRSESSGNTIYF. CDR3 nucleotides: TGTGCCAGCTGTCGGTCCGAAAGCTCTGGAAACACCATATATTTT.